Shown below are 25 T cell receptor beta chains from a single sample sequenced in a study of identical twins. TCRdb fed the 5' RACE reads into MiXCR, producing one record per CDR3 protein. The sample comprises fewer than 500,000 distinct CDR3 sequences, 24% of which are singletons, and approximately 2.9% rests with the top ten. These data are also associated with another study on T cells expressing NK-cell markers.

The sequencing sample was made of CD4+ T cells sorted from blood. These receptors came from a young woman in good health.

This clonotype was seen a handful of times. The chain uses TRBV11-1 and TRBJ2-3, with TRBD2 identical over 7 bases. CDR1 is SGHAT, CDR2 FQDESV, per germline (reference sequence). The CDR3 spans 18 residues. The trim removed 7 bases at V and 4 bases at J, leaving 20 bases unmatched. This chain's CDR3 is CASIRREFGTTLADTQYF. CDR3 DNA sequence: TGTGCCAGCATTCGGCGGGAGTTTGGGACGACGCTGGCAGATACGCAGTATTTT.

This clonotype was observed a few times. The chain is built from TRBV6-1 and TRBJ1-1, with D unclear. Germline V gene lookup returns CDR1 MNHNS and CDR2 SASEGT. Trimming cost V 7 bases and J 10 bases, with 19 bases left between them. This CDR3 spans 13 amino acids. The CDR3 sequence: CASTRSSSVGAFF. The CDR3 DNA reads TGTGCCAGCACCAGGAGTAGTTCGGTGGGAGCTTTCTTT.

The V gene is TRBV7-8, the J gene TRBJ1-1; 9 nucleotides line up with TRBD1. The CDR3 runs 15 residues. After removal of 0 bases from V and 4 bases from J, the junction contained 3 bases not matched to a gene. Germline V gene lookup returns CDR1 SGHVS and CDR2 FQNEAQ. The CDR3 reads CASSLARDRATEAFF. Here the CDR3 DNA reads TGTGCCAGCAGCTTAGCCCGGGACAGGGCCACTGAAGCTTTCTTT.

A few counts support this clonotype. This chain connects TRBV20-1 to TRBJ2-1; D is ambiguous. Trimming cost V 5 bases and J 10 bases, with 18 bases left between them. The germline V gene has CDR1 DFQATT and CDR2 SNEGSKA (reference sequence). The CDR3 is made up of 13 amino acids. The CDR3 is CSAPTALNYEQFF. CDR3 sequence (DNA): TGCAGTGCTCCTACGGCCCTGAACTACGAGCAGTTCTTC.

In this sample, this clonotype turned up a few times. V gene TRBV5-1 combines with J gene TRBJ2-6; D call uncertain. Trimming stripped 0 bases from V and 3 bases from J, with 1 base between. From germline, CDR1 is SGHRS and CDR2 YFSETQ. CDR3 size: 13 residues. CDR3 loop: CASSLVGANVLTF. For the CDR3, the DNA is TGCGCCAGCAGCTTGGTTGGGGCCAACGTCCTGACTTTC.

The chain recombines TRBV7-8 with TRBJ2-7; no clear D. The CDR3 contains 14 residues. V was pared by 3 bases and J by 2 bases, with 11 bases between. Germline CDR1 is SGHVS and CDR2 is FQNEAQ. DNA for the CDR3: TGTGCCAGCAGCTTTACCACCGCAGCCTACGAGCAGTACTTC. Translating it yields CASSFTTAAYEQYF.

The rearrangement joins TRBV10-3 to TRBJ2-5, with TRBD2 as a possible D gene (6 bases). Looked up from germline, CDR1 is ENHRY and CDR2 is SYGVKD. V was clipped by 5 bases and J by 4 bases, with 14 bases between them. This CDR3 is built from 14 residues. This CDR3 reads CAISYGGHSETQYF. The DNA for the CDR3 is TGTGCCATCAGTTATGGAGGGCATTCAGAGACCCAGTACTTC.

This clonotype was detected a few times. The rearrangement links TRBV20-1 to TRBJ1-5, with a possible D match to TRBD1 (5 bases). Between the trimmed V and J ends, which lost 3 bases and 2 bases, there was a span of 8 bases. There are 13 residues in the CDR3. The germline V gene has CDR1 DFQATT and CDR2 SNEGSKA (reference sequence). CDR3 protein: CSASETGNQPQHF. The CDR3 nucleotides read TGCAGTGCTAGTGAGACAGGCAATCAGCCCCAGCATTTT.

This chain uses TRBV10-1 with TRBJ2-7; 9 positions match TRBD1. With V trimmed by 8 bases and J by 3 bases, 17 bases remained unmatched. This CDR3 is 17 amino acids long. The germline V gene encodes CDR1 WNHNN and CDR2 SYGVQD (reference sequence). CDR3 bases: TGCGCCAGCGCAACCCAGAAATCCGGGACAGGGAACTACGAGCAGTACTTC. The encoded protein is CASATQKSGTGNYEQYF.

This clonotype was seen a handful of times. J is TRBJ2-7 and V is TRBV6-6; the match to TRBD1 covers 9 bases. Germline-derived CDR1 and CDR2 are MNHNY and SVGAGI (reference sequence). This CDR3 has 12 residues. V was pared by 2 bases and J by 7 bases, with 0 bases of the junction left unmatched. CDR3 in DNA: TGTGCCAGCAGTTACGGGACAGGGGAGCAGTACTTC. Amino acids: CASSYGTGEQYF.

This clonotype has at least ten counts. The CDR3 sequence: CASSPIGDYGYTF. The CDR3 DNA sequence: TGTGCCAGCAGCCCGATAGGGGACTATGGCTACACCTTC. The chain links TRBV12-3 or TRBV12-4 to TRBJ1-2; D is possibly TRBD1 (5 bases). V lost 6 bases and J 3 bases, leaving 11 bases between the germline ends. This CDR3 is 13 amino acids long.

The V gene is TRBV24-1, the J gene TRBJ2-2; TRBD1 matches 8 bases. The CDR3 contains 17 residues. V lost 1 base, J lost 4 bases, and 7 bases stayed unmatched. Germline lookup yields CDR1 KGHDR and CDR2 SFDVKD. The CDR3 bases are TGTGCCACCAGTGATTTTTCCGGGACAGGAGGCACCGGGGAGCTGTTTTTT. Protein: CATSDFSGTGGTGELFF.

There are a few counts of this clonotype. The chain employs TRBV12-3 or TRBV12-4 and TRBJ1-4; D remains ambiguous. The CDR3 length is 13 residues. V lost 6 bases, J lost 0 bases, and 5 bases lay in between. CDR3 protein: CASRFATNEKLFF. For the CDR3, the DNA is TGTGCCAGCAGATTTGCAACTAATGAAAAACTGTTTTTT.

The gene calls are TRBV3-1 and TRBJ2-7; weak D call: TRBD1 (6 bases). The CDR3 has 15 amino acids. Trimming took off 0 bases at V and 9 bases at J, with 18 bases between the two ends. CDR1 is LGHDT, CDR2 YNNKEL, per germline (reference sequence). DNA of the CDR3: TGTGCCAGCAGCCAAGATCCGACAGGCGTTGGTGGGCAGTACTTC. This sequence encodes CASSQDPTGVGGQYF.

The chain is built from TRBV2 and TRBJ2-7; 7 bases line up with TRBD2. V trimming: 2 bases; J trimming: 0 bases; junction bases outside the gene matches: 13. The CDR3 consists of 18 residues. Germline CDR1 and CDR2: SNHLY and FYNNEI. As DNA, the CDR3 is TGTGCCAGCAGTGAATTCCAGCTGACGTGGACTAGCTCCTACGAGCAGTACTTC. As protein: CASSEFQLTWTSSYEQYF.

This chain connects TRBV10-3 to TRBJ2-6, with unresolved D. The CDR3 is 14 residues long. V shed 3 bases and J shed 2 bases, with 5 bases lying between them. The germline V gene encodes CDR1 ENHRY and CDR2 SYGVKD. CDR3 protein: CAISDATGANVLTF. In DNA form, the CDR3 reads TGTGCCATCAGTGACGCGACTGGGGCCAACGTCCTGACTTTC.

There are many counts of this clonotype. The chain has TRBV12-3 or TRBV12-4 and TRBJ2-7, with TRBD1 matching over 8 bases. V lost 3 bases to trimming and J lost 6 bases; unmatched junction nucleotides: 4. This CDR3 has 13 amino acids. The CDR3 sequence: CASSFNRGSEQYF. DNA of the CDR3: TGTGCCAGCAGTTTCAACAGGGGGTCCGAGCAGTACTTC.

This clonotype was recorded a few times. The chain joins TRBV7-3 to TRBJ2-1, with 9 nucleotides matching TRBD2. The CDR3 loop spans 14 amino acids. With 0 bases clipped from V and 6 bases from J, the junction kept 0 bases outside the gene matches. In germline, CDR1 is SGHTA, CDR2 FQGTGA. The CDR3: CASSLTGLANEQFF. DNA of the CDR3: TGTGCCAGCAGCTTAACGGGACTAGCCAATGAGCAGTTCTTC.

This clonotype occurred a few times. This chain connects TRBV7-9 to TRBJ1-5; TRBD1 is a possible D gene (6 bases). Trimming pared 5 bases from V and 4 bases from J, leaving 12 bases between. Germline V gives CDR1 SEHNR, CDR2 FQNEAQ (reference sequence). The CDR3 totals 14 residues. The CDR3 region has the DNA TGTGCCAGCAGCCCGAGGGACACAAATCAGCCCCAGCATTTT. This translates into CASSPRDTNQPQHF.

The DNA of the CDR3 is TGCAGTGGACTTTACAGGGGGGGAAACGAGCAGTACTTC. Translation: CSGLYRGGNEQYF. The chain recombines TRBV20-1 with TRBJ2-7; D might be TRBD1 (8 bases). This CDR3 is 13 amino acids long. Germline CDR1 is DFQATT and CDR2 is SNEGSKA (reference sequence). V lost 7 bases and J 5 bases, leaving 18 bases between the germline ends.

The CDR3 region is CAATGLAGEVSYNEQFF. For the CDR3, the DNA is TGTGCCGCGACGGGACTAGCGGGAGAAGTCTCCTACAATGAGCAGTTCTTC. V usage is TRBV6-2 or TRBV6-3 and J usage is TRBJ2-1; 14 positions agree with TRBD2. The CDR3 has 17 amino acids. Germline-derived CDR1 and CDR2 are MNHEY and SVGEGT. The ends lost 11 bases at V and 0 bases at J; junction bases unmatched: 9.

The chain uses TRBV11-2 and TRBJ2-1, with 10 bases that match TRBD2. This CDR3 has 16 residues. The ends lost 0 bases at V and 5 bases at J; junction bases unmatched: 4. From germline, CDR1 is SGHAT and CDR2 FQNNGV. CDR3 in DNA: TGTGCCAGCAGCTTAGAGATTAGCGGGAGGAACAATGAGCAGTTCTTC. Its protein product is CASSLEISGRNNEQFF. Full variable domain (rest looked up from reference TRBV11-2 and TRBJ2-1): EAGVAQSPRYKIIEKRQSVAFWCNPISGHATLYWYQQILGQGPKLLIQFQNNGVVDDSQLPKDRFSAERLKGVDSTLKIQPAKLEDSAVYLCASSLEISGRNNEQFFGPGTRLTVL.

The rearrangement links TRBV20-1 to TRBJ2-1, with D tentatively TRBD1 or TRBD2 (5 bases each). Germline CDR1 and CDR2: DFQATT and SNEGSKA (reference sequence). The length of the CDR3 is 15 residues. CDR3 nucleotide sequence: TGCAGCTGTTGGGGCGGGCCCGAACGGGGCAATGAGCAGTTCTTC. It translates to CSCWGGPERGNEQFF.

The chain recombines TRBV12-3 or TRBV12-4 with TRBJ2-3; D unresolved. This CDR3 has 13 amino acids. V gave up 6 bases and J gave up 2 bases, with 9 bases separating them. The CDR3 DNA follows: TGTGCCAGCAGCCCAATTCACACAGATACGCAGTATTTT. It encodes CASSPIHTDTQYF.

V is TRBV5-1 and J is TRBJ1-1, with D possibly TRBD1 on 5 matching bases. Trimming took off 5 bases at V and 0 bases at J, with 14 bases between the two ends. The CDR3 sequence is 15 residues long. Germline-derived CDR1 and CDR2 are SGHRS and YFSETQ. The CDR3, as DNA: TGCGCCAGCAGTATGTACGGGGGTATGAACACTGAAGCTTTCTTT. It yields the protein CASSMYGGMNTEAFF.